This T cell receptor beta chain was profiled in a study of blood T cell repertoires in COVID-19. In the study overall: Samples came from the United States, Italy and Spain, spanning acute and convalescent COVID-19.

Trimming pared 3 bases from V and 2 bases from J, leaving 13 bases between. Germline V gene lookup returns CDR1 LNHDA and CDR2 SQIVND (reference sequence). The CDR3 is 15 amino acids. The method was immunoSEQ multiplex PCR; TCRdb's version includes in-frame clones alone and lacks a portion of them. The table has 300,000 to 500,000 clones, roughly 90% seen once. This clone appeared a single time. This receptor was taken from a woman aged 40 to 49 with acute COVID-19. Sequenced material: PBMCs or T cells enriched from blood (not recorded which). The chain combines TRBV19 with TRBJ1-1; TRBD1 is a possible D gene (5 bases). This CDR3 reads CASSISAGINTEAFF. The CDR3 DNA sequence: TGTGCCAGTAGTATTTCAGCAGGGATTAACACTGAAGCTTTCTTT.